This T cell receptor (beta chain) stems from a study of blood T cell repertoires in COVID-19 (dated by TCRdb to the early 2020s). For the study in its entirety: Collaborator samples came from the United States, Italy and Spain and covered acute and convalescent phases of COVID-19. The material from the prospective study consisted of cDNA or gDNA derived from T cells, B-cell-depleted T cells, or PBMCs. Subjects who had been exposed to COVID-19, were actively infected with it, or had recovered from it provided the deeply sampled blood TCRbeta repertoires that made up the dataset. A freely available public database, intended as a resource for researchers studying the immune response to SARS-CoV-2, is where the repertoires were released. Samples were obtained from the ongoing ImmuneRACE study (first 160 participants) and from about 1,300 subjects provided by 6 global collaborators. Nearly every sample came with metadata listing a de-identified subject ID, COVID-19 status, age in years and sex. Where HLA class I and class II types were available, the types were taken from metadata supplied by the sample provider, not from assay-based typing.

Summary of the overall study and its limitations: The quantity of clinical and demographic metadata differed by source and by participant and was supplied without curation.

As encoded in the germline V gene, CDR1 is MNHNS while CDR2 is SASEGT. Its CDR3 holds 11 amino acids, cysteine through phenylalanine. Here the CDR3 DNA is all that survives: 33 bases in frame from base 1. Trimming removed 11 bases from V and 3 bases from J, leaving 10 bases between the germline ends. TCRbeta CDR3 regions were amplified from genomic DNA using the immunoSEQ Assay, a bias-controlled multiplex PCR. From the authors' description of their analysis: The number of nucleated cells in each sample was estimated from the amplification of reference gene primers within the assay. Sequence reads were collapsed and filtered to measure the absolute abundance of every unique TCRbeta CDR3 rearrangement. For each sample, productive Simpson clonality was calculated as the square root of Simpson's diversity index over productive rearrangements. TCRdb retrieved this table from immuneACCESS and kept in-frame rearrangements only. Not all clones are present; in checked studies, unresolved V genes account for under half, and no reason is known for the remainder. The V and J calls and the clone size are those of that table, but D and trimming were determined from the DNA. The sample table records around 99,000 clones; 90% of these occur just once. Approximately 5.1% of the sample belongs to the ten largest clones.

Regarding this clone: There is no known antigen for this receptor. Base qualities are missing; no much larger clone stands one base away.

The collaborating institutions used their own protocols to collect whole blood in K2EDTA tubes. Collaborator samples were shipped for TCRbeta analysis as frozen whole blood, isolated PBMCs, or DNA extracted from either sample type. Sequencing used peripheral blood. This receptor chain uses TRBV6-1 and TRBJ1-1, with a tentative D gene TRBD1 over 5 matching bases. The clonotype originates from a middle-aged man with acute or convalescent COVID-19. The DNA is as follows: TGTGCCGTGGGGCGGTACACTGAAGCTTTCTTT. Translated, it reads CAVGRYTEAFF.